This TCR beta chain comes out of a study of CD8 T cells in ankylosing spondylitis. This clonotype showed up many times. Trimming at V came to 1 base and at J to 3 bases, leaving 0 bases not matched to a gene. The CDR3 spans 13 residues. Germline lookup yields CDR1 DFQATT and CDR2 SNEGSKA (reference sequence). TCRdb used MiXCR to reprocess the 5' RACE reads, holding one entry per CDR3 protein. There are around 130,000 distinct CDR3 sequences in the sample; over 6% occur only once, and 10% to 15% lies in the top ten. Input material: blood, either unsorted or a sorted T cell fraction (not recorded which). The source is a male donor with ankylosing spondylitis or in good health (not recorded which). This rearrangement joins TRBV20-1 to TRBJ2-7; the match to TRBD2 covers 10 bases. This CDR3 is CSARGTSGYEQYF. DNA for the CDR3: TGCAGTGCTAGAGGGACTAGCGGCTACGAGCAGTACTTC.